This is a list of T cell receptor beta chains from one sample in a study of PD-L1 blockade in urothelial cancer. Assay used: immunoSEQ multiplex PCR; TCRdb lists only in-frame clones, some missing. The table shows 30,000 to 50,000 clones, with 91% occurring only once. Source: PBMCs, taken around atezolizumab (anti-PD-L1) treatment. The receptors were gathered from a woman aged 60-75 years with urothelial cancer. Both conserved end residues are part of each CDR3. A D gene is named only where the DNA matches it firmly. Part of the rows lack a size; the others show once, few, many or a class for expanded clones.

J gene,clone size,V gene,D gene,CDR3 DNA,CDR3 protein
TRBJ2-7,-,TRBV6-5,-,TGTGCCAGCAGTCCCCTGGGGGCAGAGCAGTACTTC,CASSPLGAEQYF
TRBJ1-2,-,TRBV6-5,TRBD1,TGTGCCAGCAGTTCTACAGGACAGGCCTATGGCTACACCTTC,CASSSTGQAYGYTF
TRBJ1-1,few,TRBV2,TRBD1,TGTGCCACTACCCCTCTCGACAGGGTGAACACTGAAGCTTTCTTT,CATTPLDRVNTEAFF
TRBJ2-7,-,TRBV5-6,TRBD2,TGTGCCAGCAGCTGGACTTCTTTGAGCGGGGGTTCCTACGAGCAGTACTTC,CASSWTSLSGGSYEQYF
TRBJ2-6,-,TRBV19,TRBD1,TGTGCCAGTAGTAAATTTATGGACAGGGGTCTGGGGGCCAACGTCCTGACTTTC,CASSKFMDRGLGANVLTF
TRBJ2-7,-,TRBV19,-,TGTGCCAGTAGCGTGGCGGCGCGTTCCTACGAGCAGTACTTC,CASSVAARSYEQYF
TRBJ2-7,-,TRBV19,TRBD1,TGTGCCAGTAGTATTTCCTCGGGGACAGCATGGACCTACGAGCAGTACTTC,CASSISSGTAWTYEQYF
TRBJ2-2,-,TRBV7-6,-,TGTGCCAGCACCGCAAGGAGCGGAAAGAACACCGGGGAGCTGTTTTTT,CASTARSGKNTGELFF
TRBJ2-5,-,TRBV5-1,TRBD1,TGCGCCAGCAGCTTAGGGGACAGGGGGCGTGAGACCCAGTACTTC,CASSLGDRGRETQYF
TRBJ2-7,-,TRBV28,-,TGTGCCAGCAGTCGGACACCTCGTTACGAGCAGTACTTC,CASSRTPRYEQYF
TRBJ2-5,-,TRBV5-6,-,TGTGCCAGCAGCTACTACGTGGGACACTACCAAGAGACCCAGTACTTC,CASSYYVGHYQETQYF
TRBJ2-7,-,TRBV6-1,TRBD2,TGTGCCAGCAGTGAAGCGCGCGGGAGGAACTACGAGCAGTACTTC,CASSEARGRNYEQYF